The sequence of this T cell receptor (beta chain) was determined in a study of blood T cell repertoires in COVID-19. Study overall: Some COVID-19 samples were acute and others convalescent; all came from the United States, Italy and Spain. From T cells, B-cell-depleted T cells, or PBMCs came the material, which was cDNA or gDNA.

Original handling: Reference gene primer amplification in the assay estimated nucleated cell counts. TCRdb's table, derived via immunoSEQ multiplex PCR, lists solely in-frame clones and lacks some. The V and J calls and clone size were taken over from that table, and D and trimming were inferred from the DNA. The table has about 160,000 clones, 70% to 85% seen once. Germline V lookup: CDR1 SGHNT, CDR2 YYREEE (reference sequence). CDR3 length: 15 amino acids. Germline trimming cut 2 bases from V and 2 bases from J; bases unmatched to any gene: 5. The sample was peripheral blood. This receptor was obtained from a woman of 80 years or more with acute or convalescent COVID-19. The V and J genes are TRBV5-4 and TRBJ2-7; TRBD2 agrees at 9 bases. The CDR3 loop reads CASSLAGGLTYEQYF. The CDR3 DNA sequence: TGTGCCAGCAGCTTAGCGGGAGGCCTGACCTACGAGCAGTACTTC. The variable domain in full, completed from reference TRBV5-4 and TRBJ2-7, reads ETGVTQSPTHLIKTRGQQVTLRCSSQSGHNTVSWYQQALGQGPQFIFQYYREEENGRGNFPPRFSGLQFPNYSSELNVNALELDDSALYLCASSLAGGLTYEQYFGPGTRLTVT.